This T cell receptor beta chain derives from a study of T cell responses to AZD1222 COVID-19 vaccine. At the level of the study: Samples with a second dose at about 4 or about 12 weeks were pooled together. The study's findings and limits: Vaccine-related CD4 TCRs covered spike, predominating at 160-218 and 743-854. Repertoires were sampled only after the peak T cell response. Clonal diversity may have been underestimated, and the donors were mostly white British, with more females than males.

Losses at the gene ends were 6 bases for V and 5 bases for J; bases not matched to a gene: 6. This CDR3 has 14 amino acids. The germline V gene has CDR1 MNHEY and CDR2 SMNVEV (reference sequence). Profiled with immunoSEQ multiplex PCR; TCRdb holds only in-frame clones, not every one. The sample has under 150,000 clones, around nine tenths seen once. Points on this clone: Antigen unknown.

Specimen: peripheral blood, collected on day 0 of AZD1222 vaccination. The chain has TRBV27 and TRBJ2-1; 8 nucleotides align to TRBD1. This clonotype originated in an adult in good health. The DNA for the CDR3 is TGTGCCAGCAGAATAAGACAGGGGAACAATGAGCAGTTCTTC. Amino acids: CASRIRQGNNEQFF.